This note documents a single T cell receptor beta chain sequence. The sample originates from a study of T cell changes during pregnancy in multiple sclerosis. Using immunoSEQ multiplex PCR, the repertoire was profiled, and TCRdb retains in-frame clones only, with some absent. Among some 97,000 clones listed, around nine tenths were seen once. Germline values: CDR1 SGHRS, CDR2 YFSETQ. V was pared by 4 bases and J by 9 bases, with 14 bases of the junction left unmatched. The CDR3 has 16 residues. The sequence was collected from a female donor with multiple sclerosis, enrolled in a pregnancy study. The sequencing used peripheral blood, collected in the second trimester of pregnancy. The chain has TRBV5-1 and TRBJ2-1, with 9 positions matching TRBD1. The CDR3 coding sequence is TGCGCCAGCAGCGCCACCGGGACAGGGAGCCGGGCTGAGCAGTTCTTC. Translating gives CASSATGTGSRAEQFF.